This T cell receptor (beta chain) was captured by sequencing in a study of T cells in women clearing cervical HPV infection. General study findings and limits: A classifier using richness and V gene abundances reached an AUC of around 0.78.

As concerns this clone: Its matching antigen is unknown. The CDR3 end lies 3 residues beyond the end of the read and is filled in from the germline J gene.

Measured with immunoSEQ multiplex PCR; TCRdb has only the in-frame clones, and not every one. The sample features about 25,000 clones, with roughly 4% in its top ten. Looked up from germline, CDR1 is DFQATT and CDR2 is SNEGSKA (reference sequence). The trim removed 5 bases at V and 6 bases at J, leaving 8 bases unmatched. The CDR3 has 14 residues. The receptor comes from a woman aged 18 to 69 with a cervical HPV16 infection that either progressed to CIN3+ or cleared (not recorded which). Sequencing was performed on blood buffy coat. The chain carries TRBV20-1 and TRBJ2-7; TRBD1 aligns across 12 bases. Incomplete CDR3 DNA: TGCAGTGCTTATGCTAGGGACAGGGGGCCCGAG. Protein: CSAYARDRGPE. The entire CDR3 protein is CSAYARDRGPEQYF.